This TCR beta chain emerged from a study of T-cell memory formation after mild COVID-19. Study in general: TCR clusters were mostly confined to one donor each.

This clonotype has ten or more counts. Its target is not known. The study's findings and limits: Pre-infection memory carried some responding clones, suggesting that cross-reactive memory joined. A second wave of clones peaked on day 37, and their SARS-CoV-2 specificity went unconfirmed.

The length of the CDR3 is 15 residues. V lost 6 bases to trimming and J lost 0 bases, with 9 bases between them. Constant-segment primers served in 5'RACE that generated TCR alpha and TCR beta cDNA libraries bearing sample barcodes and UMIs. TCRdb called the 5' RACE reads again in MiXCR, with one record for every CDR3 protein. The sample includes around 440,000 distinct CDR3 sequences, 18% of them seen just once. This receptor was taken from an adult woman who had mild COVID-19 (a few samples of this study predate the infection). Cell type and time point are not known. Sample: PBMCs or a T cell subset sorted from them (not recorded which). The rearrangement links TRBV12-3 or TRBV12-4 to TRBJ1-6, with D uncertain. The CDR3 sequence: CASREQSSYNSPLHF. The CDR3 nucleotides read TGTGCCAGCAGGGAACAGAGCTCCTATAATTCACCCCTCCACTTT.